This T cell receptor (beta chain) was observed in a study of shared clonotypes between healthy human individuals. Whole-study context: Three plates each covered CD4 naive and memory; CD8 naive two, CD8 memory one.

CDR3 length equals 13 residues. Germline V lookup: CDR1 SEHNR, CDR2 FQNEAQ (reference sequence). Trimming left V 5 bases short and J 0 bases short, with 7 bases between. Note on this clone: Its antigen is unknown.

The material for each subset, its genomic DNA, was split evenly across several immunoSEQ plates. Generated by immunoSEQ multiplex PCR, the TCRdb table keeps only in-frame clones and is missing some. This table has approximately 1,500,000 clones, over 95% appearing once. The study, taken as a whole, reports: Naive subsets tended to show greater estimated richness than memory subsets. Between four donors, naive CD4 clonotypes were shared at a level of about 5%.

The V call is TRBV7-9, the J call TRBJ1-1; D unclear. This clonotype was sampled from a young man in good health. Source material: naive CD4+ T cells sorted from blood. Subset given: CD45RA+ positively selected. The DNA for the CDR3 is TGTGCCAGCAGCCTAGATGTGAACACTGAAGCTTTCTTT. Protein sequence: CASSLDVNTEAFF.